This TCR beta chain was sequenced in a study of blood T cells in healthy people across ages. Notes on this clonotype: The antigen is unknown.

Findings and limits, study-wide: Estimated diversity across one million T cells was deemed an underestimate.

This CDR3 contains 13 residues. The V gene's germline CDR1 is SEHNR and CDR2 FQNEAQ (reference sequence). It was with a sample-barcoded 5' primer and a J-beta primer mix that a second PCR of roughly 6 to 11 cycles was run. Each cDNA was tagged by a template-switch adaptor containing 12 random nucleotides. TCRdb ran MiXCR on the 5' RACE reads and lists one entry per CDR3 protein. The sample holds around 800,000 distinct CDR3 sequences, roughly 25% seen once. The sample also formed part of further work on T cells of mothers and their children. This second study notes: Second-round PCR products received sample barcodes and 2-4 random nucleotides from the M1S primer.

Sequenced material: blood. This clonotype was obtained from a boy aged 10-17 years in good health. J is TRBJ2-5 and V is TRBV7-9; no firm D call. The J call is doubtful: the DNA matches TRBJ2-1 better. CDR3 amino acids: CASSLAGYREQFF. CDR3 nucleotides: TGTGCCAGCAGCTTAGCGGGATATCGTGAGCAGTTCTTC.